This T cell receptor beta chain was sequenced during a study of blood T cell repertoires in COVID-19. Across the study: Sources were T cells, B-cell-depleted T cells, or PBMCs; the material itself was cDNA or gDNA.

Individuals aged 18 to 89 years were recruited from fewer than 30 US areas. Within 2 weeks of study entry, exposed participants had contacted a PCR-confirmed or clinician-diagnosed COVID-19 case. CDR1 is MDHEN and CDR2 is SYDVKM in the germline V gene. Trimming removed 6 bases from V and 1 base from J, with 24 bases in between. This CDR3 spans 18 amino acids. The repertoire was sequenced with immunoSEQ multiplex PCR; TCRdb's copy has only in-frame clones and lacks some. The repertoire includes some 240,000 clones, approximately 81% of them detected once, and under 7% sits in the top ten. Sequenced input: PBMCs or T cells enriched from blood (not recorded which). The chain uses TRBV28 and TRBJ1-1, with D possibly being TRBD1 (5 bases). The sequence derives from a woman between 45 and 65 years old who had been exposed to COVID-19. Here the CDR3 DNA reads TGTGCCAGCAGACCTGGTCCGGGACTTCGCTCGTCGAACACTGAAGCTTTCTTT. Translation gives CASRPGPGLRSSNTEAFF.